This T cell receptor (beta chain) was found in a study of T-cell memory formation after mild COVID-19. Study summary: Largely donor-specific TCR clusters were found. Study results and limitations: While clones contracting from day 15 to 85 were balanced between CD4 and CD8, later expanders leaned CD4+. CD4+ contracting clones were mainly CM and EM; CD8+ ones, EMRA.

This clonotype was counted only a few times. Its specificity is not known. This CDR3 is 13 amino acids long. Per the germline V gene, CDR1 is SGHTA and CDR2 is FQGNSA. Between the trimmed V and J ends, which lost 7 bases and 9 bases, there was a span of 18 bases. A 5'RACE reaction primed in the constant segment made cDNA libraries of TCR alpha and TCR beta, and these carried sample barcodes and UMIs. From the 5' RACE reads, TCRdb called clonotypes with MiXCR, one entry per CDR3 protein. Altogether under 300,000 distinct CDR3 sequences are present, 16% being singletons, with the ten largest covering approximately 3.6%.

The receptor was isolated from a man younger than 35 who had mild COVID-19 (a few samples of this study predate the infection). Cell type and time point are not known. The V gene is TRBV7-2, the J gene TRBJ1-1, with D perhaps matching TRBD1 (5 bases). Source material: PBMCs or a T cell subset sorted from them (not recorded which). As DNA, the CDR3 is TGTGCCAGCACCCCCCCTGGACGGGGGAAAGCTTTCTTT. It yields the protein CASTPPGRGKAFF.